Presented here are 32 T cell receptor beta chains from one specimen sequenced in a study of blood T cells in healthy people across ages. Primed by a sample-barcoded 5' primer and a J-beta primer mix, a second PCR proceeded for about 7 to 12 cycles. TCRdb used MiXCR to reprocess the 5' RACE reads, holding one entry per CDR3 protein. The sample has roughly 1,000,000 distinct CDR3 sequences, approximately 25% seen once; the top ten hold about 0.69%. The sample was also linked to a second study, of T cells of mothers and their children.

Specimen: blood. These receptors originate from a girl aged 2 to 10 in good health.

This clonotype was seen only a few times. The chain is built from TRBV7-6 and TRBJ2-7; 12 bases line up with TRBD2. The V segment lost 5 bases and the J segment 0 bases; nucleotides outside the gene matches: 8. Germline loops: CDR1 SGHVS, CDR2 FNYEAQ. This CDR3 contains 17 residues. The CDR3 nucleotides are TGTGCCAGCAGCCCGAGCCGACTAGCGGGAGACTCCTACGAGCAGTACTTC. Its translation: CASSPSRLAGDSYEQYF.

The chain couples TRBV20-1 to TRBJ2-7; weak D call: TRBD2 (6 bases). The germline gives CDR1 DFQATT, CDR2 SNEGSKA (reference sequence). V was cut by 3 bases and J by 2 bases, with 14 bases left in between. The CDR3 sequence is 14 residues long. The CDR3 region has the DNA TGCAGTGCTAGTGAATGGCGGGAAGCCTACGAGCAGTACTTC. Translated: CSASEWREAYEQYF.

This chain connects TRBV4-2 to TRBJ2-2; TRBD2 matches 9 bases. V gave up 4 bases and J gave up 5 bases; unmatched junction bases: 11. Germline values: CDR1 LGHNA, CDR2 YNFKEQ. CDR3 length: 17 residues. For the CDR3, the DNA is TGTGCCAGCAGCCCACGTCTTAGCGGGAGAGGAACCGGGGAGCTGTTTTTT. Amino acids: CASSPRLSGRGTGELFF.

CDR3 DNA: TGTGCCACCAGCAGAGATCTACCTGAAAAACTGTTTTTT. It translates to CATSRDLPEKLFF. J is TRBJ1-4 and V is TRBV15; D is undetermined. The length of the CDR3 is 13 residues. Looked up from germline, CDR1 is LNHNV and CDR2 is YYDKDF (reference sequence). Trimming took off 0 bases at V and 7 bases at J, with 6 bases between the two ends.

This clonotype was observed at least ten times. The chain has TRBV4-3 and TRBJ2-3, with D perhaps assigned TRBD1 or TRBD2 (5 bases each). The CDR3 extends over 15 amino acids. V lost 0 bases and J lost 2, with 9 bases in between. In germline, CDR1 is LGHNA, CDR2 YSLEER. In DNA form, the CDR3 reads TGCGCCAGCAGCCAAGATGGGACGCCCACAGATACGCAGTATTTT. Its protein is CASSQDGTPTDTQYF.

In its sample, this clonotype was seen a few times. This rearrangement joins TRBV20-1 to TRBJ2-5, with D perhaps assigned TRBD1 or TRBD2 (5 bases each). Germline V gene data show CDR1 as DFQATT and CDR2 as SNEGSKA (reference sequence). The length of the CDR3 is 16 residues. Between the trimmed V and J ends, which lost 5 bases and 5 bases, there was a span of 24 bases. The CDR3 reads CSAVPGRVGSGETQYF. CDR3 bases: TGCAGTGCTGTTCCGGGGCGAGTGGGGTCGGGGGAGACCCAGTACTTC.

The CDR3 reads CASRPTGSYGYTF. DNA for the CDR3: TGTGCCAGCAGACCCACAGGGTCCTATGGCTACACCTTC. The chain couples TRBV7-3 to TRBJ1-2, with a possible D match to TRBD1 (6 bases). Germline CDR1 reads SGHTA; CDR2 reads FQGTGA. CDR3 length: 13 residues. V lost 6 bases and J lost 4, with 12 bases in between.

The V call is TRBV7-9, the J call TRBJ2-7; the match to TRBD1 covers 8 bases. V lost 4 bases, J lost 7 bases, and 12 bases stayed unmatched. CDR1 and CDR2 from the germline V gene are SEHNR and FQNEAQ (reference sequence). The CDR3 runs 15 residues. CDR3 DNA: TGTGCCAGCAGCTCGCCAGGGGGCTCAGTGGAAGAGCAGTACTTC. It translates to CASSSPGGSVEEQYF.

The gene calls are TRBV7-8 and TRBJ2-7, with D possibly being TRBD2 (6 bases). The germline V gene has CDR1 SGHVS and CDR2 FQNEAQ. CDR3 length equals 15 residues. Trimming stripped 2 bases from V and 5 bases from J, with 16 bases between. The DNA of the CDR3 is TGTGCCAGCAGCTTAAAGGGACTCCCCGGCAACGAGCAGTACTTC. Translated, it gives CASSLKGLPGNEQYF.

The gene calls are TRBV25-1 and TRBJ2-1, with D unclear. V lost 4 bases to trimming and J lost 4 bases, with 17 bases between them. Per the germline V gene, CDR1 is MGHDK and CDR2 is SYGVNS. The CDR3 runs 16 residues. In DNA form, the CDR3 reads TGTGCCAGCAGTGTGTTGGGCCAGACGGTATACAATGAGCAGTTCTTC. Its protein product is CASSVLGQTVYNEQFF.

The chain combines TRBV24-1 with TRBJ1-6; possible D gene TRBD1, 5 bases. The CDR3 has 14 residues. Trimming took 9 bases from V and 11 from J, leaving 19 bases between them. Germline V gene data show CDR1 as KGHDR and CDR2 as SFDVKD. CDR3 sequence (DNA): TGTGCCACCGGAGACGGGACCCACACTACACCCCTCCACTTT. It translates to CATGDGTHTTPLHF.

About this clonotype: Given the absence of the conserved phenylalanine or tryptophan at the CDR3 end, a read error is likely. The chain carries TRBV20-1 and TRBJ1-2; TRBD1 matches 10 bases. In germline, CDR1 is DFQATT, CDR2 SNEGSKA (reference sequence). This CDR3 contains 14 residues. V lost 6 bases, J lost 5 bases, and 9 bases stayed unmatched. As DNA, the CDR3 is TGCAGTGCCAACCGGGACAGGGGTTCTTATGGCTACACCCTC. Translated: CSANRDRGSYGYTL.

The chain links TRBV7-2 to TRBJ1-2; 9 bases agree with TRBD1. The CDR3 consists of 15 residues. Germline assignment: CDR1 SGHTA and CDR2 FQGNSA. Trimming cost V 5 bases and J 1 base; bases outside gene matches: 5. CDR3 sequence reads: CASSPQGASNYGYTF. For the CDR3, the DNA is TGTGCCAGCAGCCCACAGGGGGCGAGTAACTATGGCTACACCTTC. Drawing the rest from reference TRBV7-2 and TRBJ1-2, the complete variable domain is GAGVSQSPSNKVTEKGKDVELRCDPISGHTALYWYRQSLGQGLEFLIYFQGNSAPDKSGLPSDRFSAERTGGSVSTLTIQRTQQEDSAVYLCASSPQGASNYGYTFGSGTRLTVV.

In its sample, this clonotype was seen a few times. V and J are TRBV7-8 and TRBJ2-7, with D hard to call. Germline V gene lookup returns CDR1 SGHVS and CDR2 FQNEAQ. CDR3 length: 14 residues. The germline V and J ends were trimmed by 5 bases and 6 bases, with 17 bases remaining between them. Here the CDR3 reads CASSPLGPFGEQYF. CDR3 DNA: TGTGCCAGCAGCCCATTAGGACCCTTCGGCGAGCAGTACTTC. The entire variable domain, with the rest obtained from reference TRBV7-8 and TRBJ2-7, is as follows: GAGVSQSPRYKVAKRGQDVALRCDPISGHVSLFWYQQALGQGPEFLTYFQNEAQLDKSGLPSDRFFAERPEGSVSTLKIQRTQQEDSAVYLCASSPLGPFGEQYFGPGTRLTVT.

This clonotype has just a few counts. The chain links TRBV28 to TRBJ2-1, with TRBD2 identical over 9 bases. The trim removed 5 bases at V and 7 bases at J, leaving 15 bases unmatched. The germline V gene has CDR1 MDHEN and CDR2 SYDVKM. CDR3 size: 17 residues. The CDR3: CASSPSAGGRSKNEQFF. The CDR3 bases are TGTGCCAGCAGTCCCTCTGCGGGAGGGAGAAGTAAAAATGAGCAGTTCTTC.

In this sample, this clonotype turned up many times. V gene TRBV18 combines with J gene TRBJ2-3, with unresolved D. Trimming took 3 bases from V and 4 from J, leaving 8 bases between them. Germline lookup yields CDR1 KGHSH and CDR2 LQKENI. This CDR3 contains 13 residues. CDR3 loop: CASSPRLSDTQYF. In DNA, the CDR3 is TGTGCCAGCTCACCGAGATTGTCAGATACGCAGTATTTT.

This chain uses TRBV7-9 with TRBJ1-2; D is undetermined. Per germline, CDR1 SEHNR and CDR2 FQNEAQ (reference sequence). Between the trimmed V and J ends, which lost 1 base and 3 bases, there was a span of 9 bases. The CDR3 is 14 residues long. CDR3 loop: CASSLVTGHYGYTF. The CDR3 DNA reads as TGTGCCAGCAGCTTAGTGACCGGACACTATGGCTACACCTTC.

V gene TRBV7-8 combines with J gene TRBJ2-2; 8 positions match TRBD1. The germline V gene has CDR1 SGHVS and CDR2 FQNEAQ. V was pared by 1 base and J by 8 bases, with 3 bases of the junction left unmatched. The CDR3 has 14 amino acids. The CDR3 DNA is TGTGCCAGCAGCTTAGGGGACAGGCGGGGGGAGCTGTTTTTT. Encoded protein: CASSLGDRRGELFF.

This clonotype was picked up one time. V gene TRBV29-1 combines with J gene TRBJ2-5, with TRBD2 matching over 9 bases. The end of the DNA is better explained by TRBJ2-7, so the J call may be wrong. Germline CDR1 is SQVTM and CDR2 is ANQGSEA. The CDR3 sequence is 13 residues long. CDR3 loop: CSVMGLASYEQYF. The CDR3 bases are TGCAGCGTTATGGGACTAGCCTCCTACGAGCAGTACTTC.

CDR3 coding DNA: TGTGCCAGCAGTTACTCGATCTCCATGAACACTGAAGCTTTCTTT. Residues: CASSYSISMNTEAFF. This chain uses TRBV6-2 or TRBV6-3 with TRBJ1-1; D remains ambiguous. Trimming cost V 0 bases and J 0 bases, with 8 bases left between them. Germline CDR1 MNHEY, CDR2 SVGEGT. The CDR3 extends over 15 amino acids.

This clonotype appeared a few times. V and J are TRBV7-3 and TRBJ2-7; no reliable D call. This CDR3 comprises 14 residues. V was shortened by 7 bases and J by 6 bases, with 19 bases between the two germline ends. CDR1 SGHTA and CDR2 FQGTGA come from the germline V gene. DNA for the CDR3: TGTGCCAGCAAGTTTGTCTTTGGAGACGGCGAGCAGTACTTC. Translating gives CASKFVFGDGEQYF.

The chain employs TRBV5-6 and TRBJ2-1; D could derive from TRBD1 or TRBD2 (6 bases each). The CDR3 spans 16 residues. V lost 1 base and J lost 2, with 13 bases in between. From germline, CDR1 is SGHDT and CDR2 YYEEEE. The CDR3 DNA reads as TGTGCCAGCAGCTTGTTAGGGGGGAGCCCCTACAATGAGCAGTTCTTC. Translating it yields CASSLLGGSPYNEQFF.

This clonotype was seen a handful of times. The chain joins TRBV15 to TRBJ2-5; D may be TRBD2 (5 bases). Germline V gene sequence: CDR1 LNHNV, CDR2 YYDKDF (reference sequence). The ends were cut back, 1 base at V and 5 bases at J, with 11 bases in the middle. The CDR3 is made up of 14 amino acids. DNA for the CDR3: TGTGCCACCAGCAGAGGACTCGGGGAGGAGACCCAGTACTTC. Translation gives CATSRGLGEETQYF.

This clonotype was detected only a few times. The chain links TRBV15 to TRBJ2-5; no reliable D call. The J call may not be correct, given that the DNA end is closer to TRBJ2-1. The CDR3 has 15 residues. Germline values: CDR1 LNHNV, CDR2 YYDKDF (reference sequence). The CDR3 DNA sequence: TGTGCCACCAGCAGAGAGGGCAGCCCTTACAATGAGCAGTTCTTC. This codes for CATSREGSPYNEQFF.

V gene TRBV6-2 or TRBV6-3 combines with J gene TRBJ2-5; possibly TRBD1 for D (5 bases). The J call may be incorrect, as the DNA end agrees better with TRBJ2-7. This CDR3 has 16 residues. The germline CDR1 and CDR2 sequences are MNHEY and SVGEGT. The CDR3 bases are TGTGCCAGCAGTAACCCGACAGCGTCACTAAACTACGAGCAGTACTTC. Translation gives CASSNPTASLNYEQYF.

This clonotype was counted a few times. This clone may be a read error of a much larger clone one base away. J is TRBJ2-1 and V is TRBV7-8, with 10 bases lining up with TRBD2. The V segment lost 0 bases and the J segment 6 bases; nucleotides outside the gene matches: 5. Germline loops: CDR1 SGHVS, CDR2 FQNEAQ. The CDR3 has 16 amino acids. The CDR3 DNA reads TGTGCCAGCAGCTTAGCGCTAGCGGGAGCATTCAATGAGCAGTTCTTC. Amino acid sequence: CASSLALAGAFNEQFF.

This clonotype was detected only a few times. The CDR3 bases are TGTGCCATCAGACAGCCCCTCAGCTCCTACAATGAGCAGTTCTTC. Protein: CAIRQPLSSYNEQFF. The chain has TRBV10-3 and TRBJ2-1; no definite D call. Trimming stripped 6 bases from V and 0 bases from J, with 12 bases between. The CDR3 is 15 residues long. The germline CDR1 and CDR2 sequences are ENHRY and SYGVKD.

This rearrangement joins TRBV4-2 to TRBJ2-1; D not resolved. The end of the DNA fits TRBJ2-7 better, so the J call may be wrong. Germline CDR1 and CDR2: LGHNA and YNFKEQ. The CDR3 is made up of 13 amino acids. The CDR3 region is CASSPEASYEQYF. In DNA form, the CDR3 reads TGTGCCAGCAGCCCAGAGGCGAGTTACGAGCAGTACTTC.

This clonotype has more than one count but fewer than ten. The chain uses TRBV5-1 and TRBJ2-3, with D maybe TRBD1 (6 bases). The CDR3 is made up of 13 amino acids. The germline CDR1 and CDR2 sequences are SGHRS and YFSETQ. Trimming took 2 bases from V and 4 from J, leaving 8 bases between them. CDR3 coding DNA: TGCGCCAGCAGCTTCGAGGGGGCAGATACGCAGTATTTT. This translates into CASSFEGADTQYF.

This clonotype occurred a few times. The CDR3 DNA reads TGCAGCGTTGTACAACCTTTGAACACTGAAGCTTTCTTT. Protein product: CSVVQPLNTEAFF. The chain combines TRBV29-1 with TRBJ1-1, with D unresolved. V shed 4 bases and J shed 0 bases, with 9 bases lying between them. CDR1 SQVTM and CDR2 ANQGSEA come from the germline V gene. CDR3 length equals 13 residues. Together with reference TRBV29-1 and TRBJ1-1, the CDR3 gives the full variable domain: SAVISQKPSRDICQRGTSLTIQCQVDSQVTMMFWYRQQPGQSLTLIATANQGSEATYESGFVIDKFPISRPNLTFSTLTVSNMSPEDSSIYLCSVVQPLNTEAFFGQGTRLTVV.

This clonotype appeared a few times. As DNA, the CDR3 is TGCAGCGTTGTAGGGCCTGATACGCAGTATTTT. It yields the protein CSVVGPDTQYF. The chain employs TRBV29-1 and TRBJ2-3; D is ambiguous. CDR3 length equals 11 residues. V was cut by 4 bases and J by 6 bases, with 8 bases left in between. Germline CDR1 reads SQVTM; CDR2 reads ANQGSEA.

The rearrangement links TRBV5-1 to TRBJ2-3; possible D gene TRBD1, 5 bases. V lost 7 bases, J lost 4 bases, and 16 bases lay in between. The CDR3 extends over 14 amino acids. The germline gives CDR1 SGHRS, CDR2 YFSETQ. The CDR3: CASDSGYGADTQYF. In DNA, the CDR3 is TGCGCCAGCGACTCAGGGTATGGTGCAGATACGCAGTATTTT.